This T cell receptor beta chain was found in a study of T cell changes during pregnancy in multiple sclerosis. The protocol was immunoSEQ multiplex PCR, while the TCRdb copy is restricted to in-frame clones and leaves out a portion. The sample has about 69,000 clones, roughly 88% seen once; the top ten hold approximately 1.4%. This CDR3 spans 14 amino acids. CDR1 is SGHNT, CDR2 YYREEE, per germline (reference sequence). J gave up 0 bases and V 3 bases, and 3 bases lay outside the gene matches. The specimen comprised peripheral blood, sampled in the third trimester of pregnancy. The chain has TRBV5-4 and TRBJ2-7; 7 positions agree with TRBD1. The clonotype comes from a female donor with multiple sclerosis, enrolled in a pregnancy study. The CDR3 DNA reads as TGTGCCAGCAGCTCCTGGGACAGCTCCTACGAGCAGTACTTC. It codes for CASSSWDSSYEQYF.